A single sample gave rise to the 21 T cell receptor beta chains below, sequenced in a study of T cell repertoires in cytomegalovirus infection (dated by TCRdb to between 2018 and 2021). Antigens for these TCRs are unknown. The intended sense of this specimen's treatment or condition label: in vitro stimulation with specific CMV peptide epitopes to enrich CMV-specific T cells. The data were produced on an Illumina HiSeq 1500. TCRdb reran the public reads through fastp at Q25 and MiXCR, keeping productive beta chains. Each record represents a unique CDR3 protein, reported with the most common genes and DNA among its rows. The sample table contains about 570,000 distinct CDR3 sequences; only one count was recorded for roughly 42% of them. More than 40% of the sample lies in the top ten. Source: cultured PBMCs, taken from culture after CMV antigen stimulation. Receptors originate from a human donor in good health (CMV status not recorded). Some clones in this sample may be carry-over from other donors' samples.

CDR3 protein: CASSFGDPRELFF. DNA of the CDR3: TGTGCCAGCAGTTTCGGGGACCCAAGGGAGCTGTTTTTT. V gene TRBV27 combines with J gene TRBJ2-2; D is perhaps TRBD1 or TRBD2 (5 bases each). Germline V gives CDR1 MNHEY, CDR2 SMNVEV (reference sequence). The CDR3 loop spans 13 amino acids. V was clipped by 3 bases and J by 9 bases, with 11 bases between them.

The chain joins TRBV4-1 to TRBJ2-7, with D possibly matching TRBD1 (6 bases). The V end lost 5 bases, the J end lost 4 bases, and 15 bases lay between the germline ends. In germline, CDR1 is MGHRA, CDR2 YSYEKL. CDR3 size: 14 residues. DNA for the CDR3: TGCGCCAGCAGCGCCGGACAGACAATGTACGAGCAGTACTTC. Its translation is CASSAGQTMYEQYF.

The V call is TRBV20-1, the J call TRBJ2-3, with TRBD2 matching over 7 bases. In germline, CDR1 is DFQATT, CDR2 SNEGSKA (reference sequence). V shed 3 bases, J shed 4 bases, and the junction held 4 bases outside the gene matches. The CDR3 contains 13 residues. CDR3 bases: TGCAGTGCTAGGGTAGCGGGCCCAGATACGCAGTATTTT. Translated, it gives CSARVAGPDTQYF.

This clonotype was found a few times. The chain has TRBV5-5 and TRBJ2-7; 7 nucleotides align to TRBD1. The length of the CDR3 is 14 residues. Germline V gene data show CDR1 as SGHKS and CDR2 as YYEKEE (reference sequence). V shed 1 base, J shed 7 bases, and the junction held 8 bases outside the gene matches. The CDR3 coding sequence is TGTGCCAGCAGCTTGCGACAGGGCCCCAGGGAGCAGTACTTC. Protein sequence: CASSLRQGPREQYF.

The rearrangement links TRBV11-1 to TRBJ2-6; D ambiguous. CDR3 length equals 14 residues. Deletions cut 4 bases from V and 2 bases from J, with 6 bases between. CDR1 is SGHAT and CDR2 is FQDESV in the germline V gene (reference sequence). This chain's CDR3 is CASSCRAGANVLTF. The CDR3 DNA is TGTGCCAGCAGCTGTAGGGCTGGGGCCAACGTCCTGACTTTC.

The V gene is TRBV20-1, the J gene TRBJ2-3; D uncertain. Germline V gene sequence: CDR1 DFQATT, CDR2 SNEGSKA (reference sequence). The CDR3 extends over 14 amino acids. V was clipped by 3 bases and J by 0 bases, with 10 bases between them. CDR3 loop: CSASPSASTDTQYF. In DNA, the CDR3 is TGCAGTGCTAGCCCAAGCGCGAGCACAGATACGCAGTATTTT.

The chain has TRBV12-3 or TRBV12-4 and TRBJ1-1; 9 bases line up with TRBD1. The V gene end was trimmed by 7 bases and the J gene end by 1 base; junction bases not matched to a gene: 4. The CDR3 covers 14 residues. CDR3 protein: CASTSDRGNTEAFF. The CDR3 nucleotides read TGTGCCAGCACCTCGGACAGGGGGAACACTGAAGCTTTCTTT.

This clonotype was detected a few times. V usage is TRBV12-3 or TRBV12-4 and J usage is TRBJ1-4, with 8 bases aligning to TRBD1. The CDR3 runs 13 residues. V trimming: 10 bases; J trimming: 6 bases; junction bases outside the gene matches: 7. This CDR3 reads CATRGTGYEKLFF. CDR3 sequence (DNA): TGTGCCACCCGAGGGACAGGTTATGAAAAACTGTTTTTT.

The rearrangement joins TRBV5-5 to TRBJ1-2; a possible D gene is TRBD1 (5 bases). Per the germline V gene, CDR1 is SGHKS and CDR2 is YYEKEE (reference sequence). V dropped 0 bases and J dropped 4 bases, with 10 bases sitting between them. The CDR3 sequence is 14 residues long. This CDR3 reads CASSLDGGGYGYTF. CDR3 sequence (DNA): TGTGCCAGCAGCTTGGACGGGGGAGGCTATGGCTACACCTTC.

There are a few counts of this clonotype. The chain combines TRBV12-3 or TRBV12-4 with TRBJ1-1; a possible D gene is TRBD1 (6 bases). The V gene lost 6 bases and the J gene lost 6 bases, with 17 bases spanning the gap. The length of the CDR3 is 14 residues. The CDR3 region is CASREQGSSAEAFF. For the CDR3, the DNA is TGTGCCAGCAGAGAACAGGGCAGTTCTGCTGAAGCTTTCTTT.

This chain joins TRBV19 and TRBJ1-2; D is uncertain. The germline CDR1 and CDR2 sequences are LNHDA and SQIVND (reference sequence). V lost 5 bases and J lost 5, with 15 bases in between. This CDR3 has 14 residues. CDR3 nucleotides: TGTGCCAGTAGTGGAGTGAACAGCGGGTATGGCTACACCTTC. This gives the protein CASSGVNSGYGYTF.

The chain has TRBV7-8 and TRBJ1-2, with unresolved D. The CDR3 totals 15 residues. The V end lost 3 bases, the J end lost 0 bases, and 11 bases lay between the germline ends. Per germline, CDR1 SGHVS and CDR2 FQNEAQ. This chain's CDR3 is CASSFGPLSNYGYTF. DNA of the CDR3: TGTGCCAGCAGCTTCGGTCCACTCTCTAACTATGGCTACACCTTC.

This sequence joins TRBV4-3 and TRBJ2-2, with D unclear. Germline-derived CDR1 and CDR2 are LGHNA and YSLEER. V gave up 0 bases and J gave up 7 bases, with 6 bases separating them. The CDR3 spans 13 residues. The CDR3 spells CASSQDFLGELFF. CDR3 nucleotide sequence: TGCGCCAGCAGCCAAGATTTTCTCGGGGAGCTGTTTTTT.

The chain has TRBV7-2 and TRBJ2-7; D possibly corresponds to TRBD2 (5 bases). V lost 6 bases and J lost 3, with 12 bases in between. Germline V gives CDR1 SGHTA, CDR2 FQGNSA. The CDR3 extends over 13 amino acids. CDR3 DNA: TGTGCCAGCAGTTGGAGGTTCGGCTACGAGCAGTACTTC. It translates to CASSWRFGYEQYF.

In nucleotides, the CDR3 is TGTGCCACAGGGGGCGACTCTGGGGCCAACGTCCTGACTTTC. This sequence encodes CATGGDSGANVLTF. This chain joins TRBV7-2 and TRBJ2-6, with 8 positions matching TRBD1. Per germline, CDR1 SGHTA and CDR2 FQGNSA. The CDR3 has 14 amino acids. V dropped 10 bases and J dropped 0; count of bases not matched to a gene: 2.

In its sample, this clonotype was seen a few times. The genes are TRBV7-2 and TRBJ1-1; no firm D call. CDR1 is SGHTA and CDR2 is FQGNSA in the germline V gene. Deletions cut 2 bases from V and 10 bases from J, with 23 bases between. The CDR3 is made up of 16 amino acids. The CDR3 loop reads CASSLKLGNEPPGAFF. In DNA form, the CDR3 reads TGTGCCAGCAGCTTAAAGTTAGGGAATGAGCCGCCAGGAGCTTTCTTT.

This clonotype was detected ten times or more. The V gene is TRBV7-2, the J gene TRBJ1-4, with D uncertain. With 5 bases removed from V and 7 bases from J, the gap between germline ends came to 17 bases. The CDR3 has 15 amino acids. Per the germline V gene, CDR1 is SGHTA and CDR2 is FQGNSA. The CDR3 DNA sequence: TGTGCCAGCAGCCCGTGGACGATTGTGGGTGAAAAACTGTTTTTT. As protein: CASSPWTIVGEKLFF.

The genes are TRBV12-3 or TRBV12-4 and TRBJ1-6; D call uncertain. Trimming cost V 6 bases and J 6 bases, with 3 bases left between them. This CDR3 has 11 residues. The CDR3 is CASSSNSPLHF. The CDR3 DNA sequence: TGTGCCAGCAGCTCTAATTCACCCCTCCACTTT.

This clonotype has just a few counts. This chain uses TRBV7-2 with TRBJ2-3; D is ambiguous. Germline loops: CDR1 SGHTA, CDR2 FQGNSA. CDR3 length equals 12 residues. Deletions cut 7 bases from V and 6 bases from J, with 11 bases between. CDR3 in DNA: TGTGCCAGCACTCCCCTCTCCGATACGCAGTATTTT. Amino acid sequence: CASTPLSDTQYF.

This clonotype was detected once. This chain joins TRBV6-2 or TRBV6-3 and TRBJ2-5; 10 bases line up with TRBD2. CDR3 length: 15 amino acids. V lost 5 bases and J lost 5; bases outside the gene matches: 8. From germline, CDR1 is MNHEY and CDR2 SVGEGT. CDR3 amino acids: CASSILAGTDETQYF. CDR3 DNA: TGTGCCAGCAGTATACTAGCGGGAACCGACGAGACCCAGTACTTC.

This clonotype has only a few counts. The chain has TRBV7-8 and TRBJ2-5; TRBD2 matches at 7 bases. The CDR3 sequence is 15 residues long. In germline, CDR1 is SGHVS, CDR2 FQNEAQ. V dropped 5 bases and J dropped 5; count of bases not matched to a gene: 11. As DNA, the CDR3 is TGTGCCAGCAGCCTCTTGGGCGGGGGAGCGGAGACCCAGTACTTC. As protein: CASSLLGGGAETQYF.